The clone carrying this TCR beta chain has only a few counts. What it binds is not known. V was cut by 1 base and J by 9 bases, with 7 bases left in between. This CDR3 is built from 12 residues. From germline, CDR1 is SEHNR and CDR2 FQNEAQ (reference sequence). Treatment specified: roughly ten-day PBMC culture with coronavirus spike peptide pools or control peptides (ViraFEST assay). The record originates from a study of vaccination and CD4 T cells after COVID-19. Study information: Control cultures, each given a CEFX pool, an HIV-1 Nef pool, or no peptide, were included. Study-wide findings and caveats: Within the convalescent patients, spike mono-reactivity was found in 304 of 307 vaccine-specific clones.

Sequence data for DNA of cultured CD4+ T cells were generated by the Oncomine TCR Beta short-read assay. TCRdb analysed the PCR reads with MiXCR anew, one entry per CDR3 protein. The table has 7,000 or so distinct CDR3 sequences, about 79% seen once; the top ten hold 30% to 40%. The specimen was CD4+ T cells from blood, cultured in vitro. The source is a human donor who had recovered from COVID-19. The chain uses TRBV7-9 and TRBJ2-1; D is undetermined. The CDR3 reads CASSLVVVEQFF. The CDR3 region has the DNA TGTGCCAGCAGCTTAGTGGTAGTTGAGCAGTTCTTC.